The next 28 T cell receptor beta chains were all read from a single sample in a study of cytomegalovirus exposure and HLA in healthy donors. Vbeta (60) and Jbeta (13) primers were used in the PCR. Libraries were prepared by immunoSEQ multiplex PCR; TCRdb keeps only in-frame clonotypes and omits some of them. There are around 140,000 clones in the sample; roughly 80% occur only once, and 4.5% lies in the top ten. Material: PBMCs. Every receptor here comes from a man in his forties in good health and CMV-seronegative.

V and J are TRBV7-9 and TRBJ1-2; D gene uncertain. The CDR3 runs to 13 residues. The V and J ends lost 1 base and 4 bases respectively, with 7 bases between them. Germline-derived CDR1 and CDR2 are SEHNR and FQNEAQ (reference sequence). CDR3 sequence (DNA): TGTGCCAGCAGCTTAGTTCAGTCCTATGGCTACACCTTC. Amino acid sequence: CASSLVQSYGYTF.

This clone was observed a few times. The chain is built from TRBV27 and TRBJ2-3, with TRBD1 matching over 7 bases. The germline V gene encodes CDR1 MNHEY and CDR2 SMNVEV (reference sequence). This CDR3 is 16 amino acids long. V shed 4 bases and J 8 bases; nucleotides not matched to a gene: 15. The CDR3: CASSYTGATPLGTQYF. The CDR3 bases are TGTGCCAGCAGTTACACAGGGGCAACCCCGTTAGGTACGCAGTATTTT.

V gene TRBV7-6 combines with J gene TRBJ2-6, with D tentatively TRBD2 (6 bases). The CDR3 is 16 amino acids. CDR1 and CDR2 (germline): SGHVS, FNYEAQ. The V and J ends lost 2 bases and 3 bases respectively, with 11 bases between them. CDR3 sequence reads: CASSLLGGNGANVLTF. The CDR3 nucleotides read TGTGCCAGCAGCTTACTTGGGGGGAATGGGGCCAACGTCCTGACTTTC.

The chain employs TRBV5-1 and TRBJ1-1; a possible D gene is TRBD1 (6 bases). The V end was cut by 4 bases, the J end by 3 bases, with 13 bases between. The CDR3 totals 14 residues. From germline, CDR1 is SGHRS and CDR2 YFSETQ. The CDR3 protein is CASSGGAGDTEAFF. CDR3 coding DNA: TGCGCCAGCAGCGGGGGGGCTGGGGACACTGAAGCTTTCTTT.

The chain recombines TRBV6-1 with TRBJ1-2; perhaps TRBD1 as D (6 bases). The CDR3 contains 16 residues. Germline CDR1 and CDR2: MNHNS and SASEGT. The V end lost 2 bases, the J end lost 5 bases, and 18 bases lay between the germline ends. The CDR3 sequence is CASSETGRALTYGYTF. Here the CDR3 DNA reads TGTGCCAGCAGTGAAACAGGGCGAGCCTTAACTTATGGCTACACCTTC.

This chain links TRBV5-8 with TRBJ2-3, with 10 bases that match TRBD2. From germline, CDR1 is SGHTS and CDR2 YDEGEE. Losses at the gene ends were 7 bases for V and 2 bases for J; bases not matched to a gene: 10. The CDR3 consists of 16 residues. CDR3 protein: CASGPGTSAYTDTQYF. CDR3 in DNA: TGTGCCAGCGGACCCGGGACTAGCGCTTACACAGATACGCAGTATTTT. Combining the CDR3 with reference TRBV5-8 and TRBJ2-3 gives the whole variable domain EAGVTQSPTHLIKTRGQQATLRCSPISGHTSVYWYQQALGLGLQFLLWYDEGEERNRGNFPPRFSGRQFPNYSSELNVNALELEDSALYLCASGPGTSAYTDTQYFGPGTRLTVL.

The chain couples TRBV5-1 to TRBJ2-7, with D tentatively TRBD2 (5 bases). Germline CDR1 and CDR2: SGHRS and YFSETQ. Deletions cut 0 bases from V and 7 bases from J, with 17 bases between. This CDR3 comprises 15 residues. The CDR3 DNA reads as TGCGCCAGCAGCTTGGGCGGACTGAGCATGGAAGAGCAGTACTTC. This codes for CASSLGGLSMEEQYF.

The chain is built from TRBV27 and TRBJ2-2; possible D gene TRBD2, 6 bases. The CDR3 sequence is 17 residues long. Trimming shortened V by 5 bases and J by 4 bases, and 20 bases separated the two germline ends. Per the germline V gene, CDR1 is MNHEY and CDR2 is SMNVEV (reference sequence). CDR3: CASSPGMEGRGTGELFF. CDR3 nucleotide sequence: TGTGCCAGCAGTCCCGGGATGGAGGGACGAGGCACCGGGGAGCTGTTTTTT.

The gene calls are TRBV29-1 and TRBJ2-3, with D possibly being TRBD2 (6 bases). CDR1 SQVTM and CDR2 ANQGSEA come from the germline V gene. The V gene lost 4 bases and the J gene lost 6 bases, with 14 bases spanning the gap. The CDR3 is 13 amino acids. CDR3: CSVAGRNTDTQYF. DNA of the CDR3: TGCAGCGTTGCAGGGAGGAATACTGATACGCAGTATTTT.

V gene TRBV30 combines with J gene TRBJ1-2; TRBD1 agrees at 8 bases. Germline CDR1 is GTSNPN and CDR2 is SVGIG (reference sequence). The CDR3 loop spans 15 amino acids. V lost 0 bases, J lost 4 bases, and 7 bases stayed unmatched. The DNA of the CDR3 is TGTGCCTGGAGTGTTAGCTCAGGGGGCGTCTATGGCTACACCTTC. Residues: CAWSVSSGGVYGYTF.

The J gene is TRBJ1-4, the V gene TRBV30, with D tentatively TRBD1 (6 bases). This CDR3 region has 16 residues. With 3 bases removed from V and 8 bases from J, the gap between germline ends came to 22 bases. CDR1 GTSNPN and CDR2 SVGIG come from the germline V gene (reference sequence). The CDR3 region is CAWSLRGYREGEKLFF. The CDR3 region has the DNA TGTGCCTGGAGCCTCCGGGGCTACAGGGAGGGAGAAAAACTGTTTTTT.

The CDR3: CASSPDQATYNEQFF. The CDR3 DNA sequence: TGTGCCAGCTCACCAGATCAGGCAACCTACAATGAGCAGTTCTTC. The rearrangement links TRBV18 to TRBJ2-1; D remains unclear. CDR1 and CDR2 (germline): KGHSH, LQKENI. Between the trimmed V and J ends, which lost 2 bases and 2 bases, there was a span of 10 bases. The CDR3 covers 15 residues.

The chain recombines TRBV9 with TRBJ2-1; 13 bases fit TRBD2. The V gene's germline CDR1 is SGDLS and CDR2 YYNGEE. The CDR3 consists of 16 residues. J gave up 9 bases and V 0 bases, and 6 bases lay outside the gene matches. CDR3 protein: CASSVELAGGRGEQFF. In nucleotides, the CDR3 is TGTGCCAGCAGCGTAGAACTAGCGGGGGGGCGGGGTGAGCAGTTCTTC. The variable domain in full, with the rest retrieved from reference TRBV9 and TRBJ2-1, is DSGVTQTPKHLITATGQRVTLRCSPRSGDLSVYWYQQSLDQGLQFLIQYYNGEERAKGNILERFSAQQFPDLHSELNLSSLELGDSALYFCASSVELAGGRGEQFFGPGTRLTVL.

The chain is built from TRBV30 and TRBJ1-5; tentative D call: TRBD1 (6 bases). V shed 4 bases and J shed 2 bases, with 12 bases lying between them. Germline CDR1 and CDR2: GTSNPN and SVGIG (reference sequence). This CDR3 contains 14 residues. The CDR3, as DNA: TGTGCCTGGACGGCGGCAGGGGGCAATCAGCCCCAGCATTTT. Translated, it gives CAWTAAGGNQPQHF.

The genes are TRBV6-5 and TRBJ1-5; D not resolved. This CDR3 is 15 amino acids long. Germline CDR1 reads MNHEY; CDR2 reads SVGAGI. V was shortened by 6 bases and J by 0 bases, with 12 bases between the two germline ends. CDR3 loop: CASRTVPNSNQPQHF. CDR3 DNA sequence: TGTGCCAGCAGAACAGTACCTAATAGCAATCAGCCCCAGCATTTT.

This rearrangement joins TRBV7-8 to TRBJ2-1; maybe TRBD2 (6 bases). Germline V gene data show CDR1 as SGHVS and CDR2 as FQNEAQ. This CDR3 has 16 residues. Trimming pared 3 bases from V and 10 bases from J, leaving 22 bases between. The CDR3 bases are TGTGCCAGCAGCTTCGGGGGAGTCGCCCAAACGGGAGAGCAGTTCTTC. Its protein is CASSFGGVAQTGEQFF.

This chain uses TRBV7-9 with TRBJ2-2, with 9 bases identical to TRBD1. This CDR3 contains 16 residues. The germline gives CDR1 SEHNR, CDR2 FQNEAQ (reference sequence). The junction had 6 bases not matched to a gene; V was cut back by 5 bases and J by 2 bases. CDR3 sequence: CASSARTGENTGELFF. The CDR3 DNA reads TGTGCCAGCAGCGCTAGGACAGGGGAAAACACCGGGGAGCTGTTTTTT.

In this sample, this clone turned up once. V and J are TRBV5-8 and TRBJ2-7; a weak D match, TRBD1 (5 bases). The CDR3 has 14 amino acids. Trimming left V 1 base short and J 6 bases short, with 14 bases between. The germline V gene encodes CDR1 SGHTS and CDR2 YDEGEE. DNA of the CDR3: TGTGCCAGCAGCTTGCTCGACAGTAGATCCGAGCAGTACTTC. Encoded protein: CASSLLDSRSEQYF.

The V call is TRBV9, the J call TRBJ2-1; 7 positions agree with TRBD2. CDR3 length equals 15 residues. Germline CDR1 and CDR2: SGDLS and YYNGEE. V was clipped by 3 bases and J by 0 bases; unmatched bases: 3. This CDR3 is CASSGGGRSYNEQFF. CDR3 sequence (DNA): TGTGCCAGCAGCGGCGGGGGACGCTCCTACAATGAGCAGTTCTTC.

The rearrangement links TRBV14 to TRBJ1-4, with a possible D match to TRBD1 (5 bases). Trimming took off 0 bases at V and 4 bases at J, with 24 bases between the two ends. The CDR3 consists of 20 residues. Germline assignment: CDR1 SGHDN and CDR2 FVKESK. The CDR3 is CASSQDGDRQNLIYNEKLFF. The CDR3 nucleotides read TGTGCCAGCAGCCAAGATGGAGACCGACAGAATCTAATTTATAATGAAAAACTGTTTTTT.

The chain has TRBV7-3 and TRBJ2-5; TRBD2 might be the D (6 bases). The CDR3 loop spans 14 amino acids. Germline CDR1 and CDR2: SGHTA and FQGTGA. Between the trimmed V and J ends, which lost 3 bases and 1 base, there was a span of 9 bases. The CDR3 DNA reads TGTGCCAGCAGCTTTTTTAGCGGCCAAGAGACCCAGTACTTC. Its protein product is CASSFFSGQETQYF.

This clone was detected only a few times. V gene TRBV6-6 combines with J gene TRBJ1-1; D is undetermined. V lost 4 bases and J lost 2, with 8 bases in between. CDR3 size: 13 residues. Germline V gives CDR1 MNHNY, CDR2 SVGAGI (reference sequence). CDR3 nucleotide sequence: TGTGCCAGCAGTTTCCCCCGTAACACTGAAGCTTTCTTT. Protein sequence: CASSFPRNTEAFF.

J is TRBJ1-2 and V is TRBV15; D may be TRBD1 (6 bases). Germline V gene data show CDR1 as LNHNV and CDR2 as YYDKDF (reference sequence). This CDR3 has 14 residues. V was pared by 0 bases and J by 7 bases, with 12 bases between. CDR3 in DNA: TGTGCCACCAGCAGAGATCAGGGGTCCTCTGGCTACACCTTC. The encoded protein is CATSRDQGSSGYTF.

The chain joins TRBV4-3 to TRBJ1-6; D is possibly TRBD1 (6 bases). The germline V gene has CDR1 LGHNA and CDR2 YSLEER. V dropped 0 bases and J dropped 4 bases, with 10 bases sitting between them. The CDR3 is 16 amino acids. The CDR3 sequence: CASSQDRGQYNSPLHF. The CDR3 DNA reads TGCGCCAGCAGCCAAGATAGGGGACAATATAATTCACCCCTCCACTTT.

The genes are TRBV2 and TRBJ2-5; 7 bases are a match to TRBD1. The DNA end is more similar to TRBJ2-7, so the J call may be wrong. CDR3 length equals 12 residues. The germline V gene encodes CDR1 SNHLY and CDR2 FYNNEI. The CDR3 loop is CASLLTGNEQYF. CDR3 in DNA: TGTGCCAGTCTGCTGACAGGGAACGAGCAGTACTTC.

This clone appeared a few times. The V call is TRBV30, the J call TRBJ1-1; D is uncertain. Germline V gene lookup returns CDR1 GTSNPN and CDR2 SVGIG (reference sequence). This CDR3 is built from 13 residues. Trimming took 1 base from V and 0 from J, leaving 6 bases between them. CDR3 residues: CAWSDILNTEAFF. The CDR3 nucleotides are TGTGCCTGGAGTGACATATTGAACACTGAAGCTTTCTTT. The full variable domain, in which reference TRBV30 and TRBJ1-1 provide the parts outside the CDR3, is SQTIHQWPATLVQPVGSPLSLECTVEGTSNPNLYWYRQAAGRGLQLLFYSVGIGQISSEVPQNLSASRPQDRQFILSSKKLLLSDSGFYLCAWSDILNTEAFFGQGTRLTVV.

In DNA form, the CDR3 reads TGTGCCAGCAGCTTGGGCAGGAGCACAGATACGCAGTATTTT. The encoded protein is CASSLGRSTDTQYF. The V and J genes are TRBV5-6 and TRBJ2-3, with D unresolved. Germline V gene data show CDR1 as SGHDT and CDR2 as YYEEEE. The CDR3 totals 14 residues. The ends were cut back, 0 bases at V and 0 bases at J, with 5 bases in the middle. Using reference TRBV5-6 and TRBJ2-3 for the parts outside the CDR3, the full variable domain is DAGVTQSPTHLIKTRGQQVTLRCSPKSGHDTVSWYQQALGQGPQFIFQYYEEEERQRGNFPDRFSGHQFPNYSSELNVNALLLGDSALYLCASSLGRSTDTQYFGPGTRLTVL.

This clone came up a few times. V and J are TRBV10-1 and TRBJ2-7; maybe TRBD1 (6 bases). The V gene's germline CDR1 is WNHNN and CDR2 SYGVQD (reference sequence). The CDR3 sequence is 14 residues long. The V end was cut by 0 bases, the J end by 5 bases, with 11 bases between. The CDR3 DNA follows: TGCGCCAGCAGTGAGTCGACTCAGGGGCACGAGCAGTACTTC. Translation: CASSESTQGHEQYF.